Listed below are T cell receptor beta chains from one sample, sequenced in a study of CD8 T cells in ankylosing spondylitis. Each CDR3 protein is one row after TCRdb ran MiXCR on the 5' RACE reads. The repertoire includes 40,000 to 55,000 distinct CDR3 sequences, less than 8.5% of them detected once, and about 8.5% sits in the top ten. The sample consisted of blood, either unsorted or a sorted T cell fraction (not recorded which). The receptors shown here come from a female donor with ankylosing spondylitis or in good health (not recorded which). CDR3s include the opening cysteine and the closing phenylalanine or tryptophan. D genes are given only for firm matches. Size is omitted from some rows. Given values are once, few, many or a class for expanded clones.

v_call	d_call	clone_size	j_call	cdr3_nt	cdr3_aa
TRBV7-2	.	.	TRBJ1-5	TGTGCCAGCAGCGGGGACGTACGCAATCAGCCCCAGCATTTT	CASSGDVRNQPQHF
TRBV18	TRBD1	few	TRBJ2-7	TGTGCCAGCTCAGCGAACACAGGGGGCAACGAGCAGTACTTC	CASSANTGGNEQYF
TRBV27	.	many	TRBJ1-1	TGTGCCAGCAGTTTTGGGGAGATGAACACTGAAGCTTTCTTT	CASSFGEMNTEAFF
TRBV20-1	.	many	TRBJ1-5	TGCAGTGCTAGGACCGTCGGAATGGGCAATCAGCCCCAGCATTTT	CSARTVGMGNQPQHF
TRBV2	TRBD1	few	TRBJ2-1	TGTGCCAGCAGTCGTACAGGGGACAATGAGCAGTTCTTC	CASSRTGDNEQFF
TRBV30	.	.	TRBJ2-1	TGTGCCTGGGGTCCGGGGACGACCTACAATGAGCAGTTCTTC	CAWGPGTTYNEQFF
TRBV3-1	.	many	TRBJ1-1	TGTGCCAGCAGCCAGGGGTGGGGCAACACTGAAGCTTTCTTT	CASSQGWGNTEAFF
TRBV29-1	TRBD2	.	TRBJ2-1	TGCAGCGTGGTGGGACTAGCGGGGCTACTAGTCAATGAGCAGTTCTTC	CSVVGLAGLLVNEQFF
TRBV28	.	many	TRBJ1-1	TGTGCCAGCAGGTCGAACACTGAAGCTTTCTTT	CASRSNTEAFF
TRBV9	TRBD1	many	TRBJ2-7	TGTGCCAGCAGCGTAGAGGGACAGTCCTACGAGCAGTACTTC	CASSVEGQSYEQYF
TRBV20-1	.	many	TRBJ2-7	TGCAGTGCTAGCGGAAGCTCCTACGAGCAGTACTTC	CSASGSSYEQYF
TRBV11-3	TRBD1	many	TRBJ2-1	TGTGCCAGCAGCTCTAGAACAGGGGGAGGCAATGAGCAGTTCTTC	CASSSRTGGGNEQFF
TRBV19	.	few	TRBJ2-1	TGTGCCAGTAGTATTCTGTATTCGGGGGCTTACAATGAGCAGTTCTTC	CASSILYSGAYNEQFF
TRBV4-3	TRBD1	many	TRBJ2-7	TGCGCCAGCAGCCAAGATCTAGCAGGGGGTTACGAGCAGTACTTC	CASSQDLAGGYEQYF
TRBV6-2/TRBV6-3	.	many	TRBJ2-3	TGTGCCAGCAAAAACCGACAGGGTCGGGAGACAGATACGCAGTATTTT	CASKNRQGRETDTQYF
TRBV6-4	TRBD1	many	TRBJ1-5	TGTGCCAGCAGTATGTTACCGGGACAGGGGGGGCTTAGCAATCAGCCCCAGCATTTT	CASSMLPGQGGLSNQPQHF
TRBV6-5	.	many	TRBJ2-7	TGTGCCAGCAGTTACACCAGGGGGGGCTCCTACGAGCAGTACTTC	CASSYTRGGSYEQYF
TRBV12-5	.	many	TRBJ1-5	TGTGCTAGTGGTTTGAACAGTGTACAGCCCCAGCATTTT	CASGLNSVQPQHF
TRBV20-1	.	many	TRBJ1-4	TGCAGTGCAAAGATACAGGTTACGCCCGAAAAACTGTTTTTT	CSAKIQVTPEKLFF
TRBV5-1	TRBD1	many	TRBJ1-1	TGCGCCAGCAGCTTTGGGTGGACAGGGGACACTGAAGCTTTCTTT	CASSFGWTGDTEAFF
TRBV5-1	TRBD2	many	TRBJ2-4	TGCGCCAGCAGCCCCGGGGGGGGCCTAGCCAAAAACATTCAGTACTTC	CASSPGGGLAKNIQYF
TRBV29-1	TRBD2	many	TRBJ2-3	TGCAGCGTTGAACGCGGGGGGCCCACAGATACGCAGTATTTT	CSVERGGPTDTQYF
TRBV20-1	TRBD1	.	TRBJ1-4	TGCAGTGCTAGAGGGGACAGCTATAATGAAAAACTGTTTTTT	CSARGDSYNEKLFF